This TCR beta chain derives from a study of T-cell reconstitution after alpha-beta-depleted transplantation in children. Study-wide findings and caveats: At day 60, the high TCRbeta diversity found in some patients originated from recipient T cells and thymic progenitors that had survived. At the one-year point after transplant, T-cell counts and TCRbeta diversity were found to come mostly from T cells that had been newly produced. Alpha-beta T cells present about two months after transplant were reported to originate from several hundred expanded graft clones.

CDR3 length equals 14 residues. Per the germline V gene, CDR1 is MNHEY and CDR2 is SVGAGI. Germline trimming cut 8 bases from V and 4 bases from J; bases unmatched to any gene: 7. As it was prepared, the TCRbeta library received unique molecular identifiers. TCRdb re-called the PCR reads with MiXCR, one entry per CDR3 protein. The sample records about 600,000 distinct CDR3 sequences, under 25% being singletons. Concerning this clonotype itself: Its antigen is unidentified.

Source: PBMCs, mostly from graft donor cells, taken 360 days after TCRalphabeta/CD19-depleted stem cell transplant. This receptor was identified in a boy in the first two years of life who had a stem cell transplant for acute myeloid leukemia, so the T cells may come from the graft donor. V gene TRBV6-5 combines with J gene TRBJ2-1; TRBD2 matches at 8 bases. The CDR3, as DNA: TGTGCCAGCCAAGGGCTAGCGGGTTACAATGAGCAGTTCTTC. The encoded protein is CASQGLAGYNEQFF.